The T cell receptor beta chain under discussion was sequenced for a study of shared T cell receptors in the human thymus. The CDR3 extends over 16 amino acids. Germline CDR1 reads MGHRA; CDR2 reads YSYEKL. V dropped 1 base and J dropped 2 bases, with 15 bases sitting between them. The table lists this clone with a count of one. The method was immunoSEQ multiplex PCR; TCRdb's version includes in-frame clones alone and lacks a portion of them. The data show fewer than 700,000 clones, around nine tenths seen once. This sample also belongs to another study, concerning human thymus T cells.

This sequence joins TRBV4-1 and TRBJ2-7, with D maybe TRBD1 (6 bases). The sequence came from a boy under three years old with a congenital heart defect. The sequenced sample was thymocytes. CDR3 sequence reads: CASSQARGSGAYEQYF. DNA of the CDR3: TGCGCCAGCAGCCAAGCGAGGGGGAGTGGGGCCTACGAGCAGTACTTC.